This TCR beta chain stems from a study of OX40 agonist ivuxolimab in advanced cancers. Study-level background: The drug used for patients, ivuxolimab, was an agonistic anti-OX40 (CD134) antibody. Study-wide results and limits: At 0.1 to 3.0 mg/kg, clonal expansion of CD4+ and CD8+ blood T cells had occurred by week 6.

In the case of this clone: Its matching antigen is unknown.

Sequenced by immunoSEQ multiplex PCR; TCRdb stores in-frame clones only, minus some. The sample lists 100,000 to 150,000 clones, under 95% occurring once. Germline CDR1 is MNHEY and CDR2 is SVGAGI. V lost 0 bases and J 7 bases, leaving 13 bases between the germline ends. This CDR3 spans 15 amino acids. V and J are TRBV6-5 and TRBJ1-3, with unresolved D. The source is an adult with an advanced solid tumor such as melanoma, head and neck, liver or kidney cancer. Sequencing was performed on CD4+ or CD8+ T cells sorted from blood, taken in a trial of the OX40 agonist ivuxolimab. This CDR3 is CASSYSSLSGNTIYF. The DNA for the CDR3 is TGTGCCAGCAGTTACTCGAGTTTGTCCGGGAACACCATATATTTT.